This T cell receptor beta chain was retrieved from a study of blood T cell repertoires in COVID-19 (dated by TCRdb to about 2020). In the study overall: Samples from collaborators originated in the United States, Italy and Spain and spanned both the acute and convalescent phases of COVID-19. The repertoires were released in a freely available public database meant as a resource for research on the immune response to SARS-CoV-2. The samples were drawn from the first 160 participants of the ongoing ImmuneRACE study and from over a thousand subjects provided by 6 global collaborators. Deeply sampled blood TCRbeta repertoires from subjects exposed to, actively infected with, or recovered from COVID-19 were included in the dataset. Where HLA class I and class II types were available, the types were taken from metadata supplied by the sample provider, not from assay-based typing. Sample metadata almost always included a de-identified subject ID, COVID-19 status, age in years and sex. The material from the prospective study consisted of cDNA or gDNA derived from T cells, B-cell-depleted T cells, or PBMCs.

In Seattle, one collaborating source enrolled patients while the infection was active and tracked those patients longitudinally over the course of disease. Whole blood was collected in K2EDTA tubes by collaborating institutions according to the institutions' own protocols. For TCRbeta analysis, collaborators shipped samples as frozen whole blood, isolated PBMCs, or DNA extracted from either of those sample types. General conclusions and limits of the study: The quantity of clinical and demographic metadata differed by source and by participant and was supplied without curation.

The immunoSEQ Assay, a bias-controlled multiplex PCR, was used to amplify TCRbeta CDR3 regions from genomic DNA. Under the source paper's analysis protocol: The number of nucleated cells in each sample was estimated from the amplification of reference gene primers within the assay. To quantify the absolute abundance of each unique TCRbeta CDR3 rearrangement, sequence reads were collapsed and filtered. For each sample, productive Simpson clonality was calculated by taking the square root of Simpson's diversity index across productive rearrangements. As stored in TCRdb, this immuneACCESS dataset retains in-frame rearrangements with V and J assigned. A fraction of the clones does not appear; measured against another copy, unresolved V genes explain less than half of the discrepancy, and the remainder lacks a known reason. V, J and clone size are taken as reported in that table, and D and trimming were inferred from the DNA itself. The sample table holds under 250,000 clones, of which 75% to 90% were seen once. Together, the top ten hold approximately 2.4% of the sample.

In regard to this clone: The clone's antigen remains unknown. Per-base quality was not reported, and no clone a single base away is much larger than it.

V is pruned by 2 bases and J by 3 bases, leaving 8 bases of the junction without a gene match. The germline V gene sets CDR1 to SGHVS and CDR2 to FNYEAQ. The CDR3 covers 18 residues, taking in both the cysteine and the phenylalanine. The retained sequence is limited to the CDR3, 54 bases, with the frame set at the first base. The chain joins TRBV7-6 to TRBJ2-6, with 9 middle bases fitting TRBD2. This TCR derives from a man between 25 and 39 years old with COVID-19, enrolled during active disease. Sequencing was done on a sample of peripheral blood. The CDR3 sequence is CASSLFPAGGGGANVLTF. The DNA reads TGTGCCAGCAGCTTATTCCCAGCGGGAGGCGGTGGGGCCAACGTCCTGACTTTC. This CDR3, with the reference TRBV7-6 and TRBJ2-6 proteins standing in past its ends, gives the full variable domain GAGVSQSPRYKVTKRGQDVALRCDPISGHVSLYWYRQALGQGPEFLTYFNYEAQQDKSGLPNDRFSAERPEGSISTLTIQRTEQRDSAMYRCASSLFPAGGGGANVLTFGAGSRLTVL.